The T cell receptor (beta chain) described here comes from a study of T cell responses to AZD1222 COVID-19 vaccine. Repertoires were generated with immunoSEQ multiplex PCR, while TCRdb's copy carries only in-frame clones and drops some. In the table there are 110,000 to 150,000 clones, just over 85% of which are singletons. Germline lookup yields CDR1 MDHEN and CDR2 SYDVKM. The ends were cut back, 7 bases at V and 2 bases at J, with 18 bases in the middle. This CDR3 spans 16 amino acids. This clone was found once. The gene calls are TRBV28 and TRBJ1-5; TRBD1 might be the D (6 bases). Here the sequenced sample was peripheral blood, taken on day 0 of AZD1222 vaccination. The receptor was derived from an adult in good health. CDR3 loop: CASTGGGQDGNQPQHF. The DNA of the CDR3 is TGTGCCAGCACCGGGGGGGGCCAGGATGGCAATCAGCCCCAGCATTTT.